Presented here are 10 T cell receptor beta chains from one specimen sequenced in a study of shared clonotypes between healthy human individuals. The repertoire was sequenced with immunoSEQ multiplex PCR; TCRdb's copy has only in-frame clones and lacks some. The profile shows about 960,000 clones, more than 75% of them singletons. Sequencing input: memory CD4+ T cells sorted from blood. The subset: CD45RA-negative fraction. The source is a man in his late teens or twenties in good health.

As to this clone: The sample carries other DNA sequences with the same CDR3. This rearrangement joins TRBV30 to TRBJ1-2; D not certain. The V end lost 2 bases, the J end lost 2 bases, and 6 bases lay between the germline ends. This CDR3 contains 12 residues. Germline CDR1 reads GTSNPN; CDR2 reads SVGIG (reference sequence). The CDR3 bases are TGTGCCTGGAGTCGAGAAAACTATGGCTACACCTTC. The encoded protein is CAWSRENYGYTF.

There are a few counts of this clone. The CDR3 DNA follows: TGTGCCAGCAGTGAGCTCAGGCGGGCTTTCTTT. Encoded protein: CASSELRRAFF. This chain uses TRBV2 with TRBJ1-1; D ambiguous. CDR1 and CDR2 from the germline V gene are SNHLY and FYNNEI. This CDR3 contains 11 residues. Trimming took 3 bases from V and 11 from J, leaving 10 bases between them.

The chain's CDR3 is CASSPPPWKDNEQFF. The CDR3 nucleotides read TGTGCCAGCAGCCCCCCACCGTGGAAGGACAATGAGCAGTTCTTC. The rearrangement joins TRBV7-2 to TRBJ2-1; D not certain. V was trimmed by 5 bases and J by 5 bases, leaving 16 bases between them. This CDR3 has 15 residues. The germline V gene encodes CDR1 SGHTA and CDR2 FQGNSA. The variable domain in full, with the rest retrieved from reference TRBV7-2 and TRBJ2-1, is GAGVSQSPSNKVTEKGKDVELRCDPISGHTALYWYRQSLGQGLEFLIYFQGNSAPDKSGLPSDRFSAERTGGSVSTLTIQRTQQEDSAVYLCASSPPPWKDNEQFFGPGTRLTVL.

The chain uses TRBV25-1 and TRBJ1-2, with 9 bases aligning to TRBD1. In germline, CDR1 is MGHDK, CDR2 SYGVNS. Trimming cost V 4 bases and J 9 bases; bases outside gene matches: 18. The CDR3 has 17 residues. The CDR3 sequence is CASSAPLSSDRGRSYTF. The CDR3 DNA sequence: TGTGCCAGCAGTGCCCCCCTTTCGTCGGACAGGGGAAGGAGCTACACCTTC.

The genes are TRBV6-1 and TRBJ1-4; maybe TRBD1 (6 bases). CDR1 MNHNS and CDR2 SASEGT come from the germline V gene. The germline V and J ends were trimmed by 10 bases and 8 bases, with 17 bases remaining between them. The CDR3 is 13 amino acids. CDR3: CATSGRGGEKLFF. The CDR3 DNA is TGTGCCACCTCTGGCAGGGGAGGCGAAAAACTGTTTTTT.

CDR3 amino acids: CASSGTGTQPQHF. CDR3 in DNA: TGTGCCAGCAGTGGGACAGGGACTCAGCCCCAGCATTTT. The rearrangement uses TRBV2 and TRBJ1-5, with 8 bases fitting TRBD1. The CDR3 covers 13 residues. With V trimmed by 4 bases and J by 6 bases, 2 bases remained unmatched. Germline V lookup: CDR1 SNHLY, CDR2 FYNNEI.

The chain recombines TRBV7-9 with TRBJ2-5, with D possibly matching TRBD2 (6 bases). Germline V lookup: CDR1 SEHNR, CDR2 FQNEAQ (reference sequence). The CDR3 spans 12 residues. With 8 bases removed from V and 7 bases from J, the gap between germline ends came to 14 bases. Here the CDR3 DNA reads TGTGCCAGCGGCCGGGAGCGTGGGACCCAGTACTTC. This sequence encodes CASGRERGTQYF. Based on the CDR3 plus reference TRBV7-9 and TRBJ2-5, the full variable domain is DTGVSQNPRHKITKRGQNVTFRCDPISEHNRLYWYRQTLGQGPEFLTYFQNEAQLEKSRLLSDRFSAERPKGSFSTLEIQRTEQGDSAMYLCASGRERGTQYFGPGTRLLVL.

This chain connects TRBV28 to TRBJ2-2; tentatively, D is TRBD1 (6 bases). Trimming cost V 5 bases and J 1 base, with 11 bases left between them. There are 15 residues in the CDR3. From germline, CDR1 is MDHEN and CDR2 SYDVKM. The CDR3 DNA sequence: TGTGCCAGCAGTCTACAGGGTTTGAACACCGGGGAGCTGTTTTTT. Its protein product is CASSLQGLNTGELFF.

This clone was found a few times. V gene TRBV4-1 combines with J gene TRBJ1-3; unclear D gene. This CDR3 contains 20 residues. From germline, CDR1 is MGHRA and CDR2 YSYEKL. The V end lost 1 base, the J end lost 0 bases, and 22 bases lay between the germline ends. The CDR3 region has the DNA TGCGCCAGCAGCCAAGTACCGGCGAGCCCCGGATCTTCCTCTGGAAACACCATATATTTT. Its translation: CASSQVPASPGSSSGNTIYF.

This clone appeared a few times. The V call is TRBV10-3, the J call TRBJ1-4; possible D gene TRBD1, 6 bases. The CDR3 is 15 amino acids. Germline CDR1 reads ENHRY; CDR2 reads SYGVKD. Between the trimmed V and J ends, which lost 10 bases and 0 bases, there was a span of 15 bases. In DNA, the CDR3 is TGTGCCACCCGTCGGGGGGGCGCAACTAATGAAAAACTGTTTTTT. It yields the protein CATRRGGATNEKLFF.